The rows below give T cell receptor beta chains drawn from one sample of a study of shared clonotypes between healthy human individuals. Assay used: immunoSEQ multiplex PCR; TCRdb lists only in-frame clones, some missing. The table shows about 2 million clones, with about 95% occurring only once. Sequenced input: naive CD4+ T cells sorted from blood. All receptors come from a man between 18 and 35 years old in good health. Each CDR3 is given with its conserved first and last residue. A D gene is named only where the DNA matches it firmly. For some rows the clone size is stated as once, few or many, or as a class when expanded; others skip it.

TRBJ2-7 NA 16 NA TRBV10-1 CASKGTEPTTSYEQYF TGCGCCAGCAAAGGAACAGAACCAACGACCTCCTACGAGCAGTACTTC
TRBJ2-7 NA 14 NA TRBV30 CAWSVQQGFYEQYF TGTGCCTGGAGTGTACAACAGGGATTCTACGAGCAGTACTTC
TRBJ1-1 TRBD1 18 once TRBV28 CASSPPVLGTGVSYEAFF TGTGCCAGCAGCCCGCCGGTACTCGGGACAGGGGTAAGTTATGAAGCTTTCTTT
TRBJ2-3 NA 16 NA TRBV12-5 CASGLRGAGSTDTQYF TGTGCTAGTGGTTTGAGGGGGGCAGGAAGCACAGATACGCAGTATTTT
TRBJ1-6 NA 18 NA TRBV5-1 CASSPEGGIPPYNSPLHF TGCGCCAGCAGCCCGGAAGGGGGTATCCCTCCCTATAATTCACCCCTCCACTTT
TRBJ1-2 TRBD1 14 NA TRBV28 CASSLDFGDRGYTF TGTGCCAGCAGTTTAGATTTCGGGGACAGGGGCTACACCTTC
TRBJ1-4 TRBD1 14 NA TRBV5-1 CASSLGTGGEKLFF TGCGCCAGCAGCTTGGGGACAGGGGGAGAAAAACTGTTTTTT
TRBJ2-7 NA 14 NA TRBV6-6 CASSYSDGSYEQYF TGTGCCAGCAGTTACTCGGACGGGTCCTACGAGCAGTACTTC
TRBJ1-1 TRBD1 12 NA TRBV27 CASSALQGGAFF TGTGCCAGCAGTGCCCTACAGGGGGGGGCTTTCTTT
TRBJ1-6 NA 15 NA TRBV11-2 CASSYLDGGGSPLHF TGTGCCAGCAGCTACCTCGACGGGGGAGGTTCACCCCTCCACTTT
TRBJ2-7 NA 10 NA TRBV10-3 CASGDWEQYF TGTGCCTCCGGGGACTGGGAGCAGTACTTC
TRBJ1-1 TRBD1 18 NA TRBV18 CASSLTFLRTGVTTEAFF TGTGCCAGCTCACTAACCTTCCTTCGGACAGGGGTTACGACTGAAGCTTTCTTT
TRBJ1-4 NA 14 NA TRBV27 CASSYQGLTEKLFF TGTGCCAGCAGTTATCAGGGGCTGACTGAAAAACTGTTTTTT
TRBJ2-7 TRBD2 15 NA TRBV5-1 CASSLTSGGPYEQYF TGCGCCAGCAGCTTGACCAGCGGGGGGCCCTACGAGCAGTACTTC
TRBJ1-1 NA 14 once TRBV4-2 CASSNQGESTEAFF TGTGCCAGCAGCAACCAGGGAGAGAGCACTGAAGCTTTCTTT
TRBJ1-3 NA 20 NA TRBV15 CATSRDSFSANSLSGNTIYF TGTGCCACCAGCAGAGATTCCTTTTCCGCAAATAGTCTCTCTGGAAACACCATATATTTT
TRBJ2-5 NA 11 once TRBV6-1 CASSERETQYF TGTGCCAGCAGTGAACGTGAGACCCAGTACTTC
TRBJ2-5 TRBD2 15 NA TRBV4-3 CASSQEPGGAETQYF TGCGCCAGCAGCCAAGAGCCGGGGGGGGCAGAGACCCAGTACTTC
TRBJ2-7 NA 14 few TRBV25-1 CASRGPRGTDEQYF TGTGCCAGCAGGGGACCCCGGGGGACCGACGAGCAGTACTTC
TRBJ1-1 TRBD1 14 NA TRBV29-1 CSVARGQTNTEAFF TGCAGCGTTGCTAGGGGACAGACGAACACTGAAGCTTTCTTT
TRBJ1-2 NA 13 once TRBV6-1 CASSAGSFFGYTF TGTGCCAGCAGTGCCGGGTCCTTTTTTGGCTACACCTTC
TRBJ1-2 TRBD1 13 NA TRBV28 CASSLRDRGGYTF TGTGCCAGCAGTCTCCGGGACAGGGGAGGCTACACCTTC
TRBJ2-1 TRBD1 15 NA TRBV7-2 CASSSMGQGIDEQFF TGTGCCAGCAGCTCCATGGGACAGGGTATCGATGAGCAGTTCTTC
TRBJ2-7 NA 13 NA TRBV11-2 CASSPSSSYEQYF TGTGCCAGCAGTCCCTCCAGTTCCTACGAGCAGTACTTC
TRBJ1-6 NA 13 NA TRBV6-1 CAHRDSYNSPLHF TGTGCCCACAGGGACTCCTATAATTCACCCCTCCACTTT
TRBJ2-3 NA 15 NA TRBV30 CAWRYKGFSTDTQYF TGTGCCTGGAGGTATAAGGGATTTAGCACAGATACGCAGTATTTT
TRBJ1-2 NA 16 NA TRBV5-6 CASSLAVRRLNYGYTF TGTGCCAGCAGCTTGGCGGTTAGAAGGCTTAACTATGGCTACACCTTC
TRBJ1-5 NA 15 NA TRBV6-5 CASSYCDGRGRPQHF TGTGCCAGCAGTTACTGTGACGGGAGGGGCAGGCCCCAGCATTTT
TRBJ1-2 NA 16 NA TRBV5-1 CASSLDALGPDGGYTF TGCGCCAGCAGCTTGGATGCTCTGGGACCGGATGGGGGCTACACCTTC
TRBJ1-2 NA 11 once TRBV30 CAWSVNEGYTF TGTGCCTGGAGTGTAAACGAGGGCTACACCTTC
TRBJ1-1 NA 11 NA TRBV2 CASSDAAEAFF TGTGCCAGCAGTGACGCCGCTGAAGCTTTCTTT
TRBJ1-2 NA 11 once TRBV20-1 CSAPTAYGYTF TGCAGTGCCCCGACGGCCTATGGCTACACCTTC
TRBJ1-3 NA 13 NA TRBV11-2 CASSLSPLHTIYF TGTGCCAGCAGCTTAAGTCCCCTTCACACCATATATTTT
TRBJ2-1 TRBD2 18 NA TRBV9 CASRDALGPAGGRGEQFF TGTGCCAGCAGGGACGCGCTGGGGCCAGCGGGAGGGCGTGGTGAGCAGTTCTTC
TRBJ1-2 NA 13 once TRBV5-1 CASSLSGDYGYTF TGCGCCAGCAGCCTTTCGGGAGACTATGGCTACACCTTC
TRBJ2-7 NA 16 NA TRBV18 CASSPPKRTSSNEQYF TGTGCCAGCTCACCACCGAAAAGAACTAGCTCGAACGAGCAGTACTTC
TRBJ2-1 TRBD2 18 once TRBV5-6 CASSLRTSGRAEGNEQFF TGTGCCAGCAGCTTAAGGACTAGCGGGAGGGCCGAGGGCAATGAGCAGTTCTTC
TRBJ1-6 NA 12 NA TRBV30 CAWKWANSPLHF TGTGCCTGGAAGTGGGCTAATTCACCCCTCCACTTT
TRBJ1-4 TRBD1 15 NA TRBV5-1 CASSPPGQENEKLFF TGCGCCAGCAGCCCCCCGGGACAGGAGAATGAAAAACTGTTTTTT
TRBJ1-5 TRBD1 15 NA TRBV2 CASCQGAVVNQPQHF TGTGCCAGCTGCCAGGGGGCCGTTGTTAATCAGCCCCAGCATTTT
TRBJ1-2 NA 13 NA TRBV6-6 CASRADRSYGYTF TGTGCCAGCAGGGCCGACAGGTCCTATGGCTACACCTTC
TRBJ2-3 NA 11 NA TRBV20-1 CSAAQGLTQYF TGCAGTGCTGCCCAGGGATTAACGCAGTATTTT
TRBJ2-2 NA 20 once TRBV19 CASSIGTSLGGLVETGELFF TGTGCCAGTAGTATAGGTACTAGCCTAGGGGGCCTAGTGGAGACCGGGGAGCTGTTTTTT
TRBJ2-1 NA 14 NA TRBV10-3 CAISDRDSYNEQFF TGTGCCATCAGTGACAGGGACTCCTACAATGAGCAGTTCTTC
TRBJ1-4 NA 16 NA TRBV18 CASSPPSHLSNEKLFF TGTGCCAGCTCACCACCGTCCCACCTTTCTAATGAAAAACTGTTTTTT
TRBJ1-1 NA 14 NA TRBV2 CASSGFTVNTEAFF TGTGCCAGCTCTGGGTTTACGGTGAACACTGAAGCTTTCTTT